This T cell receptor (beta chain) was sequenced in a study of blood T cells in healthy people across ages. The CDR3 totals 14 residues. Per germline, CDR1 MNHEY and CDR2 SVGEGT. V was clipped by 2 bases and J by 3 bases, with 11 bases between them. Study-level findings and limits: Conclusively comparing naive with antigen-experienced cells was impossible with unsorted PBMCs.

For the second PCR, which ran for about 7 to 12 cycles, a sample-barcoded 5' primer and a J-beta primer mix were used. TCRdb used MiXCR to reprocess the 5' RACE reads, holding one entry per CDR3 protein. The data hold over 450,000 distinct CDR3 sequences, with 24% observed a single time. With regard to this clonotype: Its antigen is as yet unknown.

This sample also appeared in a second study, on T cells of mothers and their children.

This sequence originates from a boy under 18 in good health. The specimen was blood. The chain links TRBV6-2 or TRBV6-3 to TRBJ2-7; D unresolved. DNA of the CDR3: TGTGCCAGCAGTTACAGGGAAGCGTTCTACGAGCAGTACTTC. Its translation is CASSYREAFYEQYF.